This T cell receptor (beta chain) was sequenced during a study of blood T cell repertoires in COVID-19. As for the study in general: T cells, B-cell-depleted T cells, or PBMCs supplied cDNA or gDNA.

Germline V gives CDR1 SEHNR, CDR2 FQNEAQ (reference sequence). This CDR3 contains 17 residues. The trim removed 5 bases at V and 3 bases at J, leaving 9 bases unmatched. Sequencing was performed with immunoSEQ multiplex PCR; in TCRdb, only in-frame clones are kept and a portion is missing. The table records around 180,000 clones, around 82% of them present only once. The material sequenced was peripheral blood. V is TRBV7-9 and J is TRBJ2-1; 11 nucleotides agree with TRBD2. This TCR was sampled from an elderly woman with acute or convalescent COVID-19. CDR3 nucleotide sequence: TGTGCCAGCAGCCTTGGTAGCGGGAGGGCCCTCTACAATGAGCAGTTCTTC. Encoded protein: CASSLGSGRALYNEQFF.